These T cell receptor beta chains were read from a single sample in a study of post-analysis software for immune sequencing data. TCRdb redid the calling of the PCR reads with MiXCR, one entry per CDR3 protein. This sample has roughly 580,000 distinct CDR3 sequences, with about 44% found just once. The sequencing sample was made of blood. The source of these receptors is a girl aged 10 to 17 with multiple sclerosis. Both conserved end residues are part of each CDR3. A D gene is named only where the DNA matches it firmly. Expanded clones get a size class; other rows say once, few or many, or leave the size out.

size,J,V,D,CDR3,DNA
NA,TRBJ1-2,TRBV29-1,NA,CSVEDQERILRGYTF,TGCAGCGTTGAAGATCAGGAACGGATACTTAGGGGCTACACCTTC
NA,TRBJ2-2,TRBV12-3/TRBV12-4,TRBD1,CASNTDRVNTGELFF,TGTGCCAGCAACACGGACAGGGTGAACACCGGGGAGCTGTTTTTT
NA,TRBJ1-5,TRBV20-1,NA,CSADPGHNQPQHF,TGCAGTGCTGACCCAGGGCACAATCAGCCCCAGCATTTT
NA,TRBJ2-1,TRBV12-3/TRBV12-4,NA,CASSPQVYNEQFF,TGTGCCAGCAGCCCCCAGGTGTACAATGAGCAGTTCTTC
NA,TRBJ1-2,TRBV10-3,TRBD1,CAIRGSGGRHGYTF,TGTGCCATCAGAGGTTCAGGGGGCCGTCATGGCTACACCTTC
NA,TRBJ2-1,TRBV6-5,NA,CASSSPSDREQFF,TGTGCCAGCAGTTCACCGTCAGACAGAGAGCAGTTCTTC
NA,TRBJ1-6,TRBV9,NA,CAGALSEALTSPLHF,TGTGCCGGCGCCCTATCCGAGGCACTTACCTCACCCCTCCACTTT
NA,TRBJ1-2,TRBV12-3/TRBV12-4,NA,CASSLDPDPNYGYTF,TGTGCCAGCAGTTTAGATCCGGACCCTAACTATGGCTACACCTTC
NA,TRBJ2-5,TRBV9,TRBD2,CAGSVAVVAGEQETQYF,TGTGCCGGCAGCGTAGCGGTTGTAGCGGGCGAACAAGAGACCCAGTACTTC
few,TRBJ1-2,TRBV4-1,NA,CASSQEEGLGGYTF,TGCGCCAGCAGCCAAGAAGAGGGATTGGGTGGCTACACCTTC
few,TRBJ2-1,TRBV4-1,NA,CASSQDLDNEQFF,TGCGCCAGCAGCCAAGATCTTGACAATGAGCAGTTCTTC
few,TRBJ2-1,TRBV5-1,NA,CASSWTNNEQFF,TGCGCCAGCAGCTGGACCAACAATGAGCAGTTCTTC
NA,TRBJ2-1,TRBV7-6,NA,CASSFRDNKGNEQFF,TGTGCCAGCAGCTTCCGGGACAATAAAGGCAATGAGCAGTTCTTC
NA,TRBJ1-1,TRBV12-3/TRBV12-4,NA,CASSFALHQEAFF,TGTGCCAGCAGTTTTGCCCTCCATCAGGAAGCTTTCTTT
NA,TRBJ2-1,TRBV7-2,NA,CASSANAYNEQFF,TGTGCCAGCAGCGCCAACGCCTACAATGAGCAGTTCTTC
NA,TRBJ1-2,TRBV7-2,NA,CASSRDTSYGYTF,TGTGCCAGCAGCCGTGACACTAGCTATGGCTACACCTTC